The rows below give T cell receptor beta chains drawn from one sample of a study of control samples from healthy donors and cancer patients. Measured with immunoSEQ multiplex PCR; TCRdb has only the in-frame clones, and not every one. Seen here are about 52,000 clones, 95% observed once, and the top ten hold about 2.4%. Sequences were obtained from blood. These receptors were obtained from a man in his thirties or forties in good health. Both conserved end residues are part of each CDR3. A D gene is named only where the DNA matches it firmly. The size field is filled for only some rows; it gives once, few, many or a size class.

abundance: once; j_gene: TRBJ1-1; d_gene: TRBD1; v_gene: TRBV30; CDR3aa: CAWGTGSQAFF; CDR3nt: TGTGCCTGGGGGACAGGGAGCCAAGCTTTCTTT
abundance: .; j_gene: TRBJ2-7; d_gene: .; v_gene: TRBV29-1; CDR3aa: CSVGGNSHEQYF; CDR3nt: TGCAGCGTTGGAGGAAATAGCCACGAGCAGTACTTC
abundance: .; j_gene: TRBJ1-5; d_gene: .; v_gene: TRBV18; CDR3aa: CASSDLGRESPQHF; CDR3nt: TGTGCCAGCTCAGACTTAGGCCGAGAGTCGCCCCAGCATTTT
abundance: .; j_gene: TRBJ2-4; d_gene: TRBD1; v_gene: TRBV10-1; CDR3aa: CASKTYRDRGNSKNIQYF; CDR3nt: TGCGCCAGCAAAACATACCGGGACAGGGGAAATTCCAAAAACATTCAGTACTTC
abundance: .; j_gene: TRBJ2-1; d_gene: TRBD2; v_gene: TRBV27; CDR3aa: CASRASGGNEQFF; CDR3nt: TGTGCCAGCAGGGCTAGCGGGGGCAATGAGCAGTTCTTC
abundance: .; j_gene: TRBJ1-2; d_gene: .; v_gene: TRBV10-3; CDR3aa: CAISDAGAIGYTF; CDR3nt: TGTGCCATCAGTGACGCAGGGGCTATTGGCTACACCTTC
abundance: once; j_gene: TRBJ2-1; d_gene: .; v_gene: TRBV5-1; CDR3aa: CASSLEVLGNNEQFF; CDR3nt: TGCGCCAGCAGCTTGGAAGTTTTGGGGAACAATGAGCAGTTCTTC
abundance: .; j_gene: TRBJ2-5; d_gene: TRBD2; v_gene: TRBV29-1; CDR3aa: CSVAGTSGTHQETQYF; CDR3nt: TGCAGCGTCGCCGGGACTAGCGGGACCCACCAAGAGACCCAGTACTTC
abundance: .; j_gene: TRBJ2-3; d_gene: TRBD2; v_gene: TRBV27; CDR3aa: CASSSTSEYTDTQYF; CDR3nt: TGTGCCAGCAGTTCCACTAGCGAATACACAGATACGCAGTATTTT
abundance: .; j_gene: TRBJ2-7; d_gene: .; v_gene: TRBV19; CDR3aa: CASSQPGRISYEQYF; CDR3nt: TGTGCCAGTAGCCAGCCGGGACGGATATCCTACGAGCAGTACTTC
abundance: once; j_gene: TRBJ2-7; d_gene: .; v_gene: TRBV5-1; CDR3aa: CASSLGHRSDEQYF; CDR3nt: TGCGCCAGCAGCTTGGGACACCGGAGCGACGAGCAGTACTTC
abundance: .; j_gene: TRBJ2-1; d_gene: .; v_gene: TRBV5-4; CDR3aa: CASSLDPEGLTYNEQFF; CDR3nt: TGTGCCAGCAGCTTGGACCCGGAGGGCCTCACTTACAATGAGCAGTTCTTC
abundance: .; j_gene: TRBJ1-5; d_gene: .; v_gene: TRBV5-1; CDR3aa: CASSLDGNSNQPQHF; CDR3nt: TGCGCCAGCAGCTTGGACGGGAATAGCAATCAGCCCCAGCATTTT
abundance: .; j_gene: TRBJ1-1; d_gene: .; v_gene: TRBV4-3; CDR3aa: CASSQESGRVNTEAFF; CDR3nt: TGCGCCAGCAGCCAAGAATCGGGCAGGGTGAACACTGAAGCTTTCTTT
abundance: .; j_gene: TRBJ2-7; d_gene: TRBD2; v_gene: TRBV5-6; CDR3aa: CASSYRLAGVYEQYF; CDR3nt: TGTGCCAGCAGCTATCGACTAGCGGGAGTCTACGAGCAGTACTTC
abundance: .; j_gene: TRBJ2-7; d_gene: .; v_gene: TRBV18; CDR3aa: CASSPQQGQVGYEQYF; CDR3nt: TGTGCCAGCTCACCACAGCAGGGGCAGGTTGGCTACGAGCAGTACTTC
abundance: .; j_gene: TRBJ1-1; d_gene: .; v_gene: TRBV6-2/TRBV6-3; CDR3aa: CASSYDWGQGNTEAFF; CDR3nt: TGTGCCAGCAGTTACGATTGGGGGCAGGGGAACACTGAAGCTTTCTTT
abundance: .; j_gene: TRBJ2-3; d_gene: .; v_gene: TRBV6-5; CDR3aa: CASTTPGWADTQYF; CDR3nt: TGTGCCAGCACCACTCCGGGATGGGCTGATACGCAGTATTTT
abundance: .; j_gene: TRBJ1-3; d_gene: .; v_gene: TRBV18; CDR3aa: CASSPSSGNTIYF; CDR3nt: TGTGCCAGCTCACCTAGCTCTGGAAACACCATATATTTT
abundance: .; j_gene: TRBJ1-1; d_gene: .; v_gene: TRBV19; CDR3aa: CASSTLRDPGGVNTEAFF; CDR3nt: TGTGCCAGTAGTACACTCCGGGACCCAGGAGGTGTGAACACTGAAGCTTTCTTT
abundance: .; j_gene: TRBJ2-7; d_gene: .; v_gene: TRBV6-4; CDR3aa: CASKAGTPEDF; CDR3nt: TGTGCCAGCAAAGCCGGGACACCAGAGGACTTC
abundance: .; j_gene: TRBJ1-1; d_gene: .; v_gene: TRBV3-1/TRBV3-2; CDR3aa: CASSRDFFDMNTEAFF; CDR3nt: TGTGCCAGCAGCCGCGACTTTTTCGACATGAACACTGAAGCTTTCTTT
abundance: .; j_gene: TRBJ1-1; d_gene: TRBD1; v_gene: TRBV6-5; CDR3aa: CASRSTGDTEAFF; CDR3nt: TGTGCCAGCAGGTCAACAGGGGACACTGAAGCTTTCTTT
abundance: .; j_gene: TRBJ2-3; d_gene: TRBD2; v_gene: TRBV7-9; CDR3aa: CASSLSGRGPTQYF; CDR3nt: TGTGCCAGCAGCTTAAGCGGGAGGGGACCAACGCAGTATTTT
abundance: .; j_gene: TRBJ1-6; d_gene: .; v_gene: TRBV13; CDR3aa: CASSFWDGHSTLHF; CDR3nt: TGTGCCAGCAGCTTTTGGGACGGTCATTCCACCCTCCACTTT
abundance: .; j_gene: TRBJ1-1; d_gene: .; v_gene: TRBV4-2; CDR3aa: CASSQDLVNTEAFF; CDR3nt: TGTGCCAGCAGCCAAGATTTGGTGAACACTGAAGCTTTCTTT
abundance: .; j_gene: TRBJ1-2; d_gene: .; v_gene: TRBV6-6; CDR3aa: CASRGVSDDYGYTF; CDR3nt: TGTGCCAGCAGGGGGGTGAGTGATGACTATGGCTACACCTTC
abundance: .; j_gene: TRBJ2-1; d_gene: TRBD2; v_gene: TRBV6-6; CDR3aa: CASSRRTSGPKSDEQFF; CDR3nt: TGTGCCAGCAGTCGCCGGACTAGCGGCCCAAAATCCGATGAGCAGTTCTTC
abundance: .; j_gene: TRBJ2-3; d_gene: TRBD1; v_gene: TRBV27; CDR3aa: CASRPDRVSTDTQYF; CDR3nt: TGTGCCAGCAGGCCCGACAGGGTCAGCACAGATACGCAGTATTTT
abundance: .; j_gene: TRBJ2-7; d_gene: TRBD2; v_gene: TRBV5-5; CDR3aa: CASSLRLAREQYF; CDR3nt: TGTGCCAGCAGCCTTCGACTAGCACGGGAGCAGTACTTC
abundance: .; j_gene: TRBJ2-1; d_gene: TRBD2; v_gene: TRBV3-1/TRBV3-2; CDR3aa: CASSQVTTSVYNEQFF; CDR3nt: TGTGCCAGCAGCCAAGTAACGACTAGCGTATACAATGAGCAGTTCTTC
abundance: .; j_gene: TRBJ1-5; d_gene: .; v_gene: TRBV30; CDR3aa: CAWSRNSNQPQHF; CDR3nt: TGTGCCTGGAGTCGCAATAGCAATCAGCCCCAGCATTTT
abundance: .; j_gene: TRBJ2-3; d_gene: .; v_gene: TRBV7-3; CDR3aa: CASSLGLGSTDTQYF; CDR3nt: TGTGCCAGCAGCTTAGGGCTAGGAAGCACAGATACGCAGTATTTT
abundance: once; j_gene: TRBJ1-4; d_gene: TRBD1; v_gene: TRBV6-5; CDR3aa: CASRDRGPNEKLFF; CDR3nt: TGTGCCAGCCGGGACAGGGGACCTAATGAAAAACTGTTTTTT
abundance: .; j_gene: TRBJ2-5; d_gene: .; v_gene: TRBV5-4; CDR3aa: CASSPSGISGETQYF; CDR3nt: TGTGCCAGCAGCCCCTCTGGGATCTCGGGAGAGACCCAGTACTTC
abundance: .; j_gene: TRBJ1-6; d_gene: .; v_gene: TRBV5-4; CDR3aa: CASSLGLNSPLHF; CDR3nt: TGTGCCAGCAGCCTGGGATTGAATTCACCCCTCCACTTT
abundance: .; j_gene: TRBJ2-7; d_gene: .; v_gene: TRBV11-3; CDR3aa: CASSGDNNEQYF; CDR3nt: TGTGCCAGCAGCGGCGACAACAACGAGCAGTACTTC
abundance: once; j_gene: TRBJ2-5; d_gene: TRBD2; v_gene: TRBV3-1/TRBV3-2; CDR3aa: CASSHGLAGDEVQETQYF; CDR3nt: TGTGCCAGCAGCCATGGACTAGCGGGAGACGAGGTCCAAGAGACCCAGTACTTC
abundance: .; j_gene: TRBJ2-1; d_gene: .; v_gene: TRBV28; CDR3aa: CASSYRASEQFF; CDR3nt: TGTGCCAGCAGCTACAGGGCCAGTGAGCAGTTCTTC
abundance: .; j_gene: TRBJ1-1; d_gene: .; v_gene: TRBV9; CDR3aa: CASSLAATPNTEAFF; CDR3nt: TGTGCCAGCAGCCTCGCAGCTACACCGAACACTGAAGCTTTCTTT
abundance: .; j_gene: TRBJ1-4; d_gene: .; v_gene: TRBV2; CDR3aa: CASSGQVGEKLFF; CDR3nt: TGTGCCAGCAGTGGACAGGTGGGAGAAAAACTGTTTTTT
abundance: .; j_gene: TRBJ1-1; d_gene: .; v_gene: TRBV19; CDR3aa: CASSIVGLNTEAFF; CDR3nt: TGTGCCAGTAGTATAGTAGGGCTGAACACTGAAGCTTTCTTT
abundance: .; j_gene: TRBJ2-5; d_gene: .; v_gene: TRBV21-1; CDR3aa: CASSIRTQYF; CDR3nt: TGTGCCAGCAGCATCCGAACCCAGTACTTC
abundance: .; j_gene: TRBJ2-1; d_gene: TRBD2; v_gene: TRBV6-5; CDR3aa: CASSFGLVNEQFF; CDR3nt: TGTGCCAGCAGCTTCGGACTAGTGAATGAGCAGTTCTTC
abundance: .; j_gene: TRBJ2-1; d_gene: TRBD2; v_gene: TRBV6-5; CDR3aa: CASQILADAYNEQFF; CDR3nt: TGTGCCAGCCAAATCCTAGCGGACGCCTACAATGAGCAGTTCTTC